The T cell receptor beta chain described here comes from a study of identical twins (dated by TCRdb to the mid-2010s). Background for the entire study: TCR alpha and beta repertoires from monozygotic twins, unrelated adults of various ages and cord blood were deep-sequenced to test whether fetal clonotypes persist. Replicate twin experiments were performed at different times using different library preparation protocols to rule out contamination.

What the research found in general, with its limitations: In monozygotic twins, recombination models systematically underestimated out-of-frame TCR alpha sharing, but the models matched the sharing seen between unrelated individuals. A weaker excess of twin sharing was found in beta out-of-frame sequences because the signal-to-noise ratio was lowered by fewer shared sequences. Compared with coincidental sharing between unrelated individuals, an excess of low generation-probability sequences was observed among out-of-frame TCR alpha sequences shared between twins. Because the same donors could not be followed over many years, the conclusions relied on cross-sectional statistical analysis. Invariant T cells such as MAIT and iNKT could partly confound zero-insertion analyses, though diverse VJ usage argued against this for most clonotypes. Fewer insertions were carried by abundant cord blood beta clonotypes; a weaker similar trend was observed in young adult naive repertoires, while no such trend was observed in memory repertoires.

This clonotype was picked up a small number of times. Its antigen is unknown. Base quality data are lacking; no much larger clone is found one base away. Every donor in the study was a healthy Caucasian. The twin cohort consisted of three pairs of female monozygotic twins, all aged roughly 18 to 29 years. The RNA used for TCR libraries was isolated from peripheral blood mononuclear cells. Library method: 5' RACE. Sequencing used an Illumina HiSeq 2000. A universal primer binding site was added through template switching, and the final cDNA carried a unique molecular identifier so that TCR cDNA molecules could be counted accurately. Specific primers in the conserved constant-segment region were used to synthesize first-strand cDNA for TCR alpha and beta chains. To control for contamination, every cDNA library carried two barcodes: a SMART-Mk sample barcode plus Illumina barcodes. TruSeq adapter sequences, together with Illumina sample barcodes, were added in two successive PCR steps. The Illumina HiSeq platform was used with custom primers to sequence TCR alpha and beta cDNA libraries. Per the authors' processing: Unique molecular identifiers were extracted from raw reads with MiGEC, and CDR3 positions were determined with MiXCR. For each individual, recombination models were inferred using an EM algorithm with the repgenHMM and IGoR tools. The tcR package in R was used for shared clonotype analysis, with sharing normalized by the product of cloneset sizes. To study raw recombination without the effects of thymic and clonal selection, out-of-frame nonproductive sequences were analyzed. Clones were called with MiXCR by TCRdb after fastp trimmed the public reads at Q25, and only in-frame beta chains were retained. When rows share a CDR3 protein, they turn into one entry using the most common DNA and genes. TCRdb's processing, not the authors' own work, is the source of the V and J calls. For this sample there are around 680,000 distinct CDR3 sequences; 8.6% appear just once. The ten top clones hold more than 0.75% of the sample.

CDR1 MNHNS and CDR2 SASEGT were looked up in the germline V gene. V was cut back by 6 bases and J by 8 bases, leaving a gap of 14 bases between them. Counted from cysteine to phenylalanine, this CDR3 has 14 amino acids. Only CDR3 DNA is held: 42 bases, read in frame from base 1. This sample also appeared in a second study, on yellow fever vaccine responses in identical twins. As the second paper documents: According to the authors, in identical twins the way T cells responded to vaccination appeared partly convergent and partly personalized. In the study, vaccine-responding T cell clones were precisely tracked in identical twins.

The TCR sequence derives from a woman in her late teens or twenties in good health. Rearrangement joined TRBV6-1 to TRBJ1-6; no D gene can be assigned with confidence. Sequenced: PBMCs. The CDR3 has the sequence CASSESGFDSPLHF. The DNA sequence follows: TGTGCCAGCAGCGAGAGCGGGTTTGATTCACCCCTCCACTTT.